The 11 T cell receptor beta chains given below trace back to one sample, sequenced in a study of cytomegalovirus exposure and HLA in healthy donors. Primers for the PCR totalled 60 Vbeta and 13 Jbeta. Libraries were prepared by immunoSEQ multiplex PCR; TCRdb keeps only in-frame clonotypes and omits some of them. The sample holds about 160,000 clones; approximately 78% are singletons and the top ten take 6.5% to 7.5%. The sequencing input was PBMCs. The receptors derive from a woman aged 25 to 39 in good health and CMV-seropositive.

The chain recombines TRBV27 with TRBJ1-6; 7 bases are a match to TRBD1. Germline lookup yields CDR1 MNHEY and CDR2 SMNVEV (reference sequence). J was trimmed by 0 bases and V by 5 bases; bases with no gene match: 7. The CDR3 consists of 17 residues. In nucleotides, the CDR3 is TGTGCCAGCAGTGAAATGACAGGGAGCTCCTATAATTCACCCCTCCACTTT. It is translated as CASSEMTGSSYNSPLHF.

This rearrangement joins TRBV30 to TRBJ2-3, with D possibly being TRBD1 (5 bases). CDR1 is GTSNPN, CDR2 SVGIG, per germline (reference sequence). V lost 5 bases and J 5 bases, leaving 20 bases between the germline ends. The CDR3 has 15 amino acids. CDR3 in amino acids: CAWCPRAQGRDTQYF. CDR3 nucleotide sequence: TGTGCCTGGTGCCCCCGGGCCCAGGGCCGAGATACGCAGTATTTT. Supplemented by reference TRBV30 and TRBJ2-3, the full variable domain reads SQTIHQWPATLVQPVGSPLSLECTVEGTSNPNLYWYRQAAGRGLQLLFYSVGIGQISSEVPQNLSASRPQDRQFILSSKKLLLSDSGFYLCAWCPRAQGRDTQYFGPGTRLTVL.

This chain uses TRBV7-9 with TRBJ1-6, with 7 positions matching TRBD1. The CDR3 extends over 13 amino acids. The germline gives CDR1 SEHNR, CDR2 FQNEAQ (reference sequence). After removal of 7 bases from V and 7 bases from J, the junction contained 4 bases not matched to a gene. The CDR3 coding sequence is TGTGCCAGCAATAGACAGGGAAATTCACCCCTCCACTTT. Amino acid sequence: CASNRQGNSPLHF.

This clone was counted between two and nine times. The CDR3 coding sequence is TGTGCCAGCAAACGGATGGGCCTAAACTACGAGCAGTACTTC. Its translation is CASKRMGLNYEQYF. This chain uses TRBV6-1 with TRBJ2-7; D call uncertain. The CDR3 spans 14 residues. V was shortened by 7 bases and J by 3 bases, with 16 bases between the two germline ends. Germline assignment: CDR1 MNHNS and CDR2 SASEGT.

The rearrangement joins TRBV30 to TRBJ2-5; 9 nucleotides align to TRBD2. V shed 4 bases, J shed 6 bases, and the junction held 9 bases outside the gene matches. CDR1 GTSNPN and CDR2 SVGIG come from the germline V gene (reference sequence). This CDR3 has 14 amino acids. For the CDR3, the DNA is TGTGCCTGGATAATGCGGGGGGGTAAAAAGACCCAGTACTTC. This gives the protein CAWIMRGGKKTQYF.

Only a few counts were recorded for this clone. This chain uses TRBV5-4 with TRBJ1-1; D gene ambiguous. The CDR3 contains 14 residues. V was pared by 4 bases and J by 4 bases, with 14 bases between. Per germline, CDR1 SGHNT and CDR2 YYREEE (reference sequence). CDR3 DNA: TGTGCCAGCAGCCCTATCCCTACCGCCACTGAAGCTTTCTTT. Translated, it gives CASSPIPTATEAFF.

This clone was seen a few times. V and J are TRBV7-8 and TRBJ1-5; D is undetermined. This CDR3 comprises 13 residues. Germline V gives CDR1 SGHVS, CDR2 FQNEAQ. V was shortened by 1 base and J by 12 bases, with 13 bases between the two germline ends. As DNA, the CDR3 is TGTGCCAGCAGCTTAGAGGAGGGAAGTCACCAGCATTTT. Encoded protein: CASSLEEGSHQHF. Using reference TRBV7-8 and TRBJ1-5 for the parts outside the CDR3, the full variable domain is GAGVSQSPRYKVAKRGQDVALRCDPISGHVSLFWYQQALGQGPEFLTYFQNEAQLDKSGLPSDRFFAERPEGSVSTLKIQRTQQEDSAVYLCASSLEEGSHQHFGDGTRLSIL.

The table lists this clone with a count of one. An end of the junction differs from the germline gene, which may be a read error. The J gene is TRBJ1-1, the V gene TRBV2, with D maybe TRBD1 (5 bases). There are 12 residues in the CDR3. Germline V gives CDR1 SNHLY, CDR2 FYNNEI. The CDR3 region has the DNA TGTGCCAGCAGTAAAGCCAGGGTAGAAGCTTTCTTT. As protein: CASSKARVEAFF. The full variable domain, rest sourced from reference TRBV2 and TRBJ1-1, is EPEVTQTPSHQVTQMGQEVILRCVPISNHLYFYWYRQILGQKVEFLVSFYNNEISEKSEIFDDQFSVERPDGSNFTLKIRSTKLEDSAMYFCASSKARVEAFFGQGTRLTVV.

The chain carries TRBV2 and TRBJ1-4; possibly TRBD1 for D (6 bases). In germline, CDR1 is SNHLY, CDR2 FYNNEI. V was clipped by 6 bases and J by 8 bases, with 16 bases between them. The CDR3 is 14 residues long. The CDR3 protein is CASRRGGVIEKLFF. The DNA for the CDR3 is TGTGCCAGCAGGAGGGGGGGTGTAATAGAAAAACTGTTTTTT.

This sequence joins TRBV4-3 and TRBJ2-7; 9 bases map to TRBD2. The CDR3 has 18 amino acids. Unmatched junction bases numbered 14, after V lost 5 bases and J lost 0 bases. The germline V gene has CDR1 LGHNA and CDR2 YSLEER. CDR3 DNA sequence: TGCGCCAGCAGCACCCGATCTAGTCAGCGGGGGGTCTCCTACGAGCAGTACTTC. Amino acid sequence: CASSTRSSQRGVSYEQYF.

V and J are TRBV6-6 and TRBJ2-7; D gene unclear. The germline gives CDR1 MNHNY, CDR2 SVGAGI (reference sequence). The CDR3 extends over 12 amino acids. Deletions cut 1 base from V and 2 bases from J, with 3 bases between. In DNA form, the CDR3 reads TGTGCCAGCAGTTACTTCGCCTACGAGCAGTACTTC. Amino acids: CASSYFAYEQYF.